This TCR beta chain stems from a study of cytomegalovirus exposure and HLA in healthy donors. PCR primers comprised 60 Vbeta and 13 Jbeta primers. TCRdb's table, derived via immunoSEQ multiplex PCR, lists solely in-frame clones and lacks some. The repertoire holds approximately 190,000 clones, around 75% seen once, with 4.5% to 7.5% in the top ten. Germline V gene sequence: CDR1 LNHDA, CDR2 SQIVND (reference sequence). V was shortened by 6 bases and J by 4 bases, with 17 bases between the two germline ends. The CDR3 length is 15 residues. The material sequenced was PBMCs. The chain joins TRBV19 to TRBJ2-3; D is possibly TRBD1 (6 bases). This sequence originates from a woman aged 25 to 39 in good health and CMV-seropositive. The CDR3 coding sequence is TGTGCCAGTAGCCAACAGGGCCGAAGCGCAGATACGCAGTATTTT. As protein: CASSQQGRSADTQYF.